This TCR beta chain originates from a study of T cell responses to AZD1222 COVID-19 vaccine. Whole-study results and caveats: Following two doses of AZD1222, Spike-specific TCR breadth and depth rose. CD4 TCRs linked to vaccination spanned spike, dominating at 160-218 and 743-854.

Germline CDR1 is SGDLS and CDR2 is YYNGEE. This CDR3 contains 16 residues. V lost 3 bases and J lost 12, with 25 bases in between. Libraries were prepared by immunoSEQ multiplex PCR; TCRdb keeps only in-frame clonotypes and omits some of them. The profile shows around 110,000 clones, around 94% of them singletons. For this clone: No antigen is known for it.

This specimen consisted of peripheral blood, obtained 28 days after the second AZD1222 dose. This rearrangement joins TRBV9 to TRBJ2-1; D might be TRBD2 (6 bases). This receptor was obtained from an adult who received the AZD1222 COVID-19 vaccine. CDR3 residues: CASSADRDSFSFRQFF. In nucleotides, the CDR3 is TGTGCCAGCAGCGCGGACCGGGACTCCTTCTCGTTTAGGCAGTTCTTC.